The 19 T cell receptor beta chains presented below share a single source sample, sequenced in a study of T cell repertoires in cytomegalovirus infection. No antigens are known for them. TCRdb analysed the reads with MiXCR anew, one entry per CDR3 protein. The top ten clones hold around a sixth of a sample with about half a million distinct CDR3 sequences, 33% of them seen once. Sequenced material: cultured PBMCs, taken from culture after CMV antigen stimulation. These receptors originate from a human donor in good health (CMV status not recorded). Some clones in this sample may be carry-over from other donors' samples.

This clonotype came up many times. The chain joins TRBV7-2 to TRBJ2-7, with 7 bases that match TRBD2. The germline gives CDR1 SGHTA, CDR2 FQGNSA. The CDR3 totals 14 residues. Trimming at V came to 3 bases and at J to 2 bases, leaving 4 bases not matched to a gene. CDR3 bases: TGTGCCAGCAGCTTTGGGGGGAGGGCCTACGAGCAGTACTTC. Amino acid sequence: CASSFGGRAYEQYF. Full variable domain (remainder filled in from reference TRBV7-2 and TRBJ2-7): GAGVSQSPSNKVTEKGKDVELRCDPISGHTALYWYRQSLGQGLEFLIYFQGNSAPDKSGLPSDRFSAERTGGSVSTLTIQRTQQEDSAVYLCASSFGGRAYEQYFGPGTRLTVT.

This clonotype was counted at least ten times. The V call is TRBV7-8, the J call TRBJ2-4, with TRBD1 matching 7 bases. Germline V CDR1 and CDR2: SGHVS, FQNEAQ. This CDR3 comprises 16 residues. Trimming at V came to 5 bases and at J to 0 bases, leaving 7 bases not matched to a gene. The DNA of the CDR3 is TGTGCCAGCAGCCCCAGACAGGGAATAGCCAAAAACATTCAGTACTTC. This codes for CASSPRQGIAKNIQYF.

This chain joins TRBV19 and TRBJ2-2; D remains ambiguous. The CDR3 runs 14 residues. CDR1 and CDR2 from the germline V gene are LNHDA and SQIVND (reference sequence). V dropped 2 bases and J dropped 2 bases, with 6 bases sitting between them. In DNA, the CDR3 is TGTGCCAGTAGTATAACGAGAAACACCGGGGAGCTGTTTTTT. Its translation: CASSITRNTGELFF.

A few counts support this clonotype. The chain uses TRBV11-3 and TRBJ2-3; TRBD1 aligns across 8 bases. V shed 0 bases, J shed 5 bases, and the junction held 10 bases outside the gene matches. In germline, CDR1 is SGHNT, CDR2 YENEEA. The CDR3 runs to 17 residues. The CDR3 here is CASSLDIPFTGGDTQYF. CDR3 bases: TGTGCCAGCAGCTTAGATATCCCATTCACAGGGGGAGATACGCAGTATTTT.

The chain recombines TRBV18 with TRBJ1-1; tentative D call: TRBD1 (5 bases). V was cut by 2 bases and J by 0 bases, with 13 bases left in between. In germline, CDR1 is KGHSH, CDR2 LQKENI. This CDR3 is built from 16 residues. CDR3 bases: TGTGCCAGCTCACCATTACAGGCCTTAATGAACACTGAAGCTTTCTTT. Translation gives CASSPLQALMNTEAFF.

This chain connects TRBV5-1 to TRBJ2-6; 11 nucleotides align to TRBD1. Looked up from germline, CDR1 is SGHRS and CDR2 is YFSETQ. After removal of 0 bases from V and 2 bases from J, the junction contained 1 base not matched to a gene. The CDR3 length is 17 residues. The CDR3 sequence is CASSLGTGGAGANVLTF. The DNA for the CDR3 is TGCGCCAGCAGCTTGGGGACAGGGGGCGCTGGGGCCAACGTCCTGACTTTC.

This clonotype was counted a few times. The V call is TRBV20-1, the J call TRBJ1-6; possible D gene TRBD1, 5 bases. Per the germline V gene, CDR1 is DFQATT and CDR2 is SNEGSKA (reference sequence). CDR3 length: 15 residues. The V gene lost 1 base and the J gene lost 3 bases, with 10 bases spanning the gap. CDR3 loop: CSARGGLLYNSPLHF. The CDR3 bases are TGCAGTGCTAGAGGGGGCCTGCTCTATAATTCACCCCTCCACTTT.

V gene TRBV4-2 combines with J gene TRBJ1-1, with D unclear. The V end lost 1 base, the J end lost 6 bases, and 9 bases lay between the germline ends. CDR1 is LGHNA and CDR2 is YNFKEQ in the germline V gene. The CDR3 length is 13 residues. Here the CDR3 reads CASSQGQHPEAFF. The CDR3 nucleotides are TGTGCCAGCAGCCAAGGGCAGCACCCTGAAGCTTTCTTT.

The rearrangement joins TRBV6-6 to TRBJ2-2; 9 bases are shared with TRBD2. Germline V gene sequence: CDR1 MNHNY, CDR2 SVGAGI (reference sequence). Trimming took 4 bases from V and 6 from J; bases not matched to a gene: 6. CDR3 size: 15 residues. The CDR3 DNA is TGTGCCAGCAGTTTTCTAGCGGGAAACCCCGGGGAGCTGTTTTTT. Translated: CASSFLAGNPGELFF.

This clonotype was detected only a few times. This sequence joins TRBV11-2 and TRBJ2-1; 8 positions agree with TRBD2. With 1 base clipped from V and 10 bases from J, the junction kept 6 bases outside the gene matches. CDR3 length: 14 amino acids. The germline V gene encodes CDR1 SGHAT and CDR2 FQNNGV. The CDR3 bases are TGTGCCAGCAGCTTAGGCGGGAGGCTAGCGGAGCAGTTCTTC. It yields the protein CASSLGGRLAEQFF.

The chain links TRBV19 to TRBJ2-1; tentative D call: TRBD1 (6 bases). The CDR3 is 15 amino acids. Per the germline V gene, CDR1 is LNHDA and CDR2 is SQIVND (reference sequence). V was trimmed by 2 bases and J by 5 bases, leaving 13 bases between them. CDR3 region: CASSINGKGDNEQFF. CDR3 in DNA: TGTGCCAGTAGTATAAATGGGAAGGGGGACAATGAGCAGTTCTTC.

CDR3 in DNA: TGTGCCAGCAGCTGGCGGATGGGTATGGAGACCCAGTACTTC. This encodes CASSWRMGMETQYF. The genes are TRBV5-6 and TRBJ2-5, with D hard to call. The CDR3 contains 14 residues. The V end was cut by 3 bases, the J end by 5 bases, with 14 bases between. Germline V gene sequence: CDR1 SGHDT, CDR2 YYEEEE.

This chain connects TRBV19 to TRBJ2-3; 8 bases are shared with TRBD2. CDR1 and CDR2 (germline): LNHDA, SQIVND (reference sequence). CDR3 size: 12 residues. Trimming took 10 bases from V and 4 from J; bases not matched to a gene: 4. In DNA, the CDR3 is TGTGCCACGCGGGAGGTCCCAGATACGCAGTATTTT. Its protein product is CATREVPDTQYF.

The chain joins TRBV10-3 to TRBJ1-1; D is unresolved. The CDR3 consists of 15 residues. With 7 bases removed from V and 4 bases from J, the gap between germline ends came to 19 bases. Germline CDR1 and CDR2: ENHRY and SYGVKD. The CDR3 DNA reads as TGTGCCATCAAAAGTGATAGTCTGACAACCACTGAAGCTTTCTTT. This translates into CAIKSDSLTTTEAFF.

This clonotype has just a few counts. This chain links TRBV29-1 with TRBJ2-1; 12 bases are a match to TRBD1. V lost 7 bases and J lost 7; bases outside the gene matches: 2. The germline CDR1 and CDR2 sequences are SQVTM and ANQGSEA. This CDR3 is built from 12 residues. This CDR3 is CSGGQGANEQFF. For the CDR3, the DNA is TGCAGCGGGGGACAGGGGGCAAATGAGCAGTTCTTC.

The genes are TRBV7-9 and TRBJ1-1; 7 bases are a match to TRBD1. The CDR3 length is 14 residues. Losses at the gene ends were 6 bases for V and 3 bases for J; bases not matched to a gene: 7. The germline CDR1 and CDR2 sequences are SEHNR and FQNEAQ (reference sequence). This chain's CDR3 is CASRRGRGDTEAFF. The CDR3 nucleotides read TGTGCCAGCAGGAGGGGGCGCGGGGACACTGAAGCTTTCTTT.

The rearrangement joins TRBV7-2 to TRBJ1-4, with TRBD1 matching over 8 bases. The CDR3 is 17 residues long. Germline V lookup: CDR1 SGHTA, CDR2 FQGNSA. V lost 0 bases and J lost 10; bases outside the gene matches: 13. This CDR3 is CASSLARAGQGGRKLFF. CDR3 coding DNA: TGTGCCAGCAGCTTAGCGAGGGCCGGACAGGGCGGGAGAAAACTGTTTTTT. The full variable domain, rest sourced from reference TRBV7-2 and TRBJ1-4, is GAGVSQSPSNKVTEKGKDVELRCDPISGHTALYWYRQSLGQGLEFLIYFQGNSAPDKSGLPSDRFSAERTGGSVSTLTIQRTQQEDSAVYLCASSLARAGQGGRKLFFGSGTQLSVL.

In its sample, this clonotype was seen a few times. The chain is built from TRBV7-2 and TRBJ1-1; tentatively, D is TRBD1 (5 bases). With 1 base removed from V and 1 base from J, the gap between germline ends came to 10 bases. Per germline, CDR1 SGHTA and CDR2 FQGNSA. The CDR3 is 15 amino acids. The CDR3 protein is CASSLDHRKNTEAFF. CDR3 nucleotides: TGTGCCAGCAGCTTAGATCACAGGAAGAACACTGAAGCTTTCTTT.

This clonotype was counted between two and nine times. V and J are TRBV6-6 and TRBJ2-7; TRBD1 matches 9 bases. Germline V gene lookup returns CDR1 MNHNY and CDR2 SVGAGI (reference sequence). The CDR3 is 13 residues long. V lost 7 bases and J lost 3; bases outside the gene matches: 4. CDR3 region: CASMDRGDYEQYF. CDR3 DNA sequence: TGTGCCAGCATGGACAGGGGTGACTACGAGCAGTACTTC.